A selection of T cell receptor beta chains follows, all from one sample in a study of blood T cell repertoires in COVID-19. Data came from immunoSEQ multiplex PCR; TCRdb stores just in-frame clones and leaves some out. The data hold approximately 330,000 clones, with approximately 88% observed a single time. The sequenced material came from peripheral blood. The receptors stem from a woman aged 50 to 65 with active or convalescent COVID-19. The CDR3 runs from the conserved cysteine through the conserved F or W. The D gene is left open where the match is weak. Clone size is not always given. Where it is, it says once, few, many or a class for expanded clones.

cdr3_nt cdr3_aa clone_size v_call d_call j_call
TGCAGCGTTCTGAGCGGTAACTACGAGCAGTACTTC CSVLSGNYEQYF . TRBV29-1 . TRBJ2-7
TGTGCCAGCAGTCCCTCGACTACTGATACGCAGTATTTT CASSPSTTDTQYF . TRBV28 . TRBJ2-3
TGTGCCAGCAGCTTAGGGCGGGAAGGGGATACGCAGTATTTT CASSLGREGDTQYF . TRBV7-2 . TRBJ2-3
TGTGCCAGCAGCTTTGACAGGGGCAGCCATCATGAGCAGTTCTTC CASSFDRGSHHEQFF . TRBV7-9 TRBD1 TRBJ2-1
TGTGCCAGCTCACCAGGGACAGGGGGACGGTATGGCTACACCTTC CASSPGTGGRYGYTF . TRBV18 TRBD1 TRBJ1-2
TGTGCCAGCTCAGTACAGGGGACCAACAATGGCTACACCTTC CASSVQGTNNGYTF once TRBV18 TRBD1 TRBJ1-2
TGTGCCAGCAGCGTAGTGGGAGGTTCCTACAATGAGCAGTTCTTC CASSVVGGSYNEQFF . TRBV9 . TRBJ2-1
TGTGCCACCTCTTTCGGGACAGGGTATGACTATGGCTACACCTTC CATSFGTGYDYGYTF once TRBV15 TRBD1 TRBJ1-2
TGTGCCAGCAGTTTATTAGTTGGCGGGGGTTACGAGACCCAGTACTTC CASSLLVGGGYETQYF . TRBV28 TRBD2 TRBJ2-5
TGTGCCAGCAGTTTTGCGGCGGGTGTCGAAGCTTTCTTT CASSFAAGVEAFF . TRBV12-3/TRBV12-4 . TRBJ1-1
TGTGCCAGCAGCTCCCTAGCGGGGGGGATCACAGATACGCAGTATTTT CASSSLAGGITDTQYF . TRBV7-8 TRBD2 TRBJ2-3
TGTGCCAGCATGAGGACCTACGAGCAGTACTTC CASMRTYEQYF . TRBV28 . TRBJ2-7
TGTGCCATCAGTGGGACAGGGTTGAACACTGAAGCTTTCTTT CAISGTGLNTEAFF . TRBV10-3 TRBD1 TRBJ1-1
TGCGCCAGCAGCCACCGGGAAGAGCAGTTCTTC CASSHREEQFF . TRBV4-1 . TRBJ2-1
TGTGCCAGCAGAATCGGGACACCAAACACTGAAGCTTTCTTT CASRIGTPNTEAFF . TRBV28 . TRBJ1-1
TGTGCCAGCAGCCCCGGGACAGGGATCGGCTACACCTTC CASSPGTGIGYTF once TRBV14 TRBD1 TRBJ1-2
TGCGCCAGCAGCTCCACAGGGGTGAACACTGAAGCTTTCTTT CASSSTGVNTEAFF . TRBV5-1 TRBD1 TRBJ1-1
TGTGCCAGCACCTTCGCAGGGCGCACAGATACGCAGTATTTT CASTFAGRTDTQYF . TRBV5-4 . TRBJ2-3
TGTGCCAGCAGCCCTCGGGGCGGGATAGCCGGGGAGCTGTTTTTT CASSPRGGIAGELFF . TRBV11-3 . TRBJ2-2
TGTGCCAGCAGCCTTACGGAGGGGTGGGAACGGGATGAGCAGTTCTTC CASSLTEGWERDEQFF few TRBV5-4 . TRBJ2-1